The T cell receptor (beta chain) under discussion was sequenced for a study of blood T cell repertoires in COVID-19. Whole-study context: The United States, Italy and Spain were the sources of the acute and convalescent COVID-19 samples. PBMCs, B-cell-depleted T cells, or T cells were the source of the cDNA or gDNA that made up the material.

The CDR3 covers 15 residues. After removal of 1 base from V and 4 bases from J, the junction contained 4 bases not matched to a gene. Germline CDR1 reads SGHDN; CDR2 reads FVKESK. Repertoires were generated with immunoSEQ multiplex PCR, while TCRdb's copy carries only in-frame clones and drops some. The repertoire holds 200,000 to 300,000 clones, with approximately 81% as singletons. The sequence derives from a man in his 60s with acute or convalescent COVID-19. The sample consisted of peripheral blood. This rearrangement joins TRBV14 to TRBJ2-1; 7 bases are shared with TRBD2. CDR3 in amino acids: CASSQGLAVYNEQFF. The CDR3 nucleotides read TGTGCCAGCAGCCAAGGGCTAGCGGTTTACAATGAGCAGTTCTTC.